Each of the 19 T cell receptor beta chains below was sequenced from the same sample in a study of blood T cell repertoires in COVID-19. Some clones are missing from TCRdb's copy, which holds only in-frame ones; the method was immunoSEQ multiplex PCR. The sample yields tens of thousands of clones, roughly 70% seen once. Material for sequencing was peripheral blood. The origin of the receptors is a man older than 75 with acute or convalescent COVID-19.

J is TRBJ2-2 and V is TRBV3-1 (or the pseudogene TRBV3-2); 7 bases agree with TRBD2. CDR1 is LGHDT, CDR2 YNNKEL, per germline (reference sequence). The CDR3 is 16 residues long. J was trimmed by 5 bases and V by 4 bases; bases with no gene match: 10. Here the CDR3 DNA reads TGTGCCAGCAGCCCGGAACCGGCGGGAGTTACCGGGGAGCTGTTTTTT. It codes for CASSPEPAGVTGELFF.

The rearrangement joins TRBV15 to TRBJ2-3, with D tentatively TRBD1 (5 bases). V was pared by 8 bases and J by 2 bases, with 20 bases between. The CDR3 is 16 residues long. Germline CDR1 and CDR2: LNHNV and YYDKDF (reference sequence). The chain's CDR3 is CATWLLVEDNTDTQYF. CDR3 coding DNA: TGTGCCACCTGGCTACTCGTCGAGGACAACACAGATACGCAGTATTTT.

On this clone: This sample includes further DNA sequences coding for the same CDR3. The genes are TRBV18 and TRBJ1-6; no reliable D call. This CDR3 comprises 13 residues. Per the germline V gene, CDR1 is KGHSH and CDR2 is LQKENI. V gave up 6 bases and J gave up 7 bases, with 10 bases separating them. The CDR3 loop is CASSEGANSPLHF. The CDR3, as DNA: TGTGCCAGCTCGGAGGGCGCCAATTCACCCCTCCACTTT.

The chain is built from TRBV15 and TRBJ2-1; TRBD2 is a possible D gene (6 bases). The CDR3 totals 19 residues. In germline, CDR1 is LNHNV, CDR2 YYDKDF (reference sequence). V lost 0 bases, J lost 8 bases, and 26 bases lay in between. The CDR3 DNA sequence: TGTGCCACCAGCAGAGATGGGGGGTTTGGGCAGCTCCTTAGCGATGAGCAGTTCTTC. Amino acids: CATSRDGGFGQLLSDEQFF.

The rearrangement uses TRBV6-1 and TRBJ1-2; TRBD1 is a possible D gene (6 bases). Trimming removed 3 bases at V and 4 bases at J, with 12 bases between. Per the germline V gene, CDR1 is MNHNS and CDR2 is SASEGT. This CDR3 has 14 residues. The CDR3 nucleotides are TGTGCCAGCAGTGATTCAGGGGACACCTATGGCTACACCTTC. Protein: CASSDSGDTYGYTF.

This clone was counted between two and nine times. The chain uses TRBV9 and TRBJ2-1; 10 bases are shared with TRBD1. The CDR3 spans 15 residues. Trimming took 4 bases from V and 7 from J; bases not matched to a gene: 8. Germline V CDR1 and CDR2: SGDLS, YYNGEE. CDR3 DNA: TGTGCCAGCAGCTCGACAGGGGGCGCGGGGAATGAGCAGTTCTTC. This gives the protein CASSSTGGAGNEQFF.

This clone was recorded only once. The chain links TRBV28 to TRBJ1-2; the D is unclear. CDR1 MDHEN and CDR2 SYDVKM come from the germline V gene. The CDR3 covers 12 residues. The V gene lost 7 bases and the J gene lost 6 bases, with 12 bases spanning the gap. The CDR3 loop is CASNSRGHGYTF. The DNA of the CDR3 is TGTGCCAGCAATTCGAGAGGCCATGGCTACACCTTC.

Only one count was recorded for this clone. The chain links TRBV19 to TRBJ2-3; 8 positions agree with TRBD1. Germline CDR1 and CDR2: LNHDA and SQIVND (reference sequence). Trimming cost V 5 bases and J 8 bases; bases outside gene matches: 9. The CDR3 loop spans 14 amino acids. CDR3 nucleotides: TGTGCCAGTAGTTGGGGTCAGGGGGCACGTACGCAGTATTTT. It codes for CASSWGQGARTQYF. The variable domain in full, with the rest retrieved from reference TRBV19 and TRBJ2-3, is DGGITQSPKYLFRKEGQNVTLSCEQNLNHDAMYWYRQDPGQGLRLIYYSQIVNDFQKGDIAEGYSVSREKKESFPLTVTSAQKNPTAFYLCASSWGQGARTQYFGPGTRLTVL.

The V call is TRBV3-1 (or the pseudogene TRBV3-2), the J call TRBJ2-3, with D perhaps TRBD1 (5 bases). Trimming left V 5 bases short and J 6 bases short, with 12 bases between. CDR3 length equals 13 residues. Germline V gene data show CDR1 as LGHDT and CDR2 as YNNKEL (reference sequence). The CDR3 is CASSFLQADTQYF. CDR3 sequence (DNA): TGTGCCAGCAGCTTTTTACAGGCGGATACGCAGTATTTT.

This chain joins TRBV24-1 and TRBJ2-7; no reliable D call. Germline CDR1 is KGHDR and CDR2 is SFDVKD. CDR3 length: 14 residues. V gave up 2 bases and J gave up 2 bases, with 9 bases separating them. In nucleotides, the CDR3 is TGTGCCACCAGTGATTCCGGGTCAGCCTACGAGCAGTACTTC. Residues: CATSDSGSAYEQYF.

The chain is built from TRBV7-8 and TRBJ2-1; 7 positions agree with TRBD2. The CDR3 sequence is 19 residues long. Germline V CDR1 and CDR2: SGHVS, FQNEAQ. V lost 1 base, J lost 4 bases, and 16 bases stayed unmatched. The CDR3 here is CASSLDSSGKRSRYNEQFF. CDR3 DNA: TGTGCCAGCAGCTTAGATTCGAGCGGGAAGCGCTCGAGGTACAATGAGCAGTTCTTC.

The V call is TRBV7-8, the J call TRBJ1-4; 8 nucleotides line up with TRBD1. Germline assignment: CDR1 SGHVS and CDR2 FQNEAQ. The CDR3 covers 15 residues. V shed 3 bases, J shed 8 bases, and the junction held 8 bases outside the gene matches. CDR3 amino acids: CASSLTGTGEEKLFF. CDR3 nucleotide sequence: TGTGCCAGCAGCTTGACTGGGACAGGAGAGGAAAAACTGTTTTTT.

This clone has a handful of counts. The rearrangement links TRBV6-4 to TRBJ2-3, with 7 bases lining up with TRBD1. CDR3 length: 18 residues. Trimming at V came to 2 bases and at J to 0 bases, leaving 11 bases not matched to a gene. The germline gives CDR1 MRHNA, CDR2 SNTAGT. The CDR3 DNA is TGTGCCAGCAGTGACACCTACTCACAGGGGTCTAGCACAGATACGCAGTATTTT. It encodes CASSDTYSQGSSTDTQYF.

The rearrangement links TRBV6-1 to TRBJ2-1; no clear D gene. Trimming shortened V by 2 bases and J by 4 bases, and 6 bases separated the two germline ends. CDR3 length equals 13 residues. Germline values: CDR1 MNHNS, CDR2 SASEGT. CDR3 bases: TGTGCCAGCAGTGAAATTAGATACAATGAGCAGTTCTTC. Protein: CASSEIRYNEQFF.

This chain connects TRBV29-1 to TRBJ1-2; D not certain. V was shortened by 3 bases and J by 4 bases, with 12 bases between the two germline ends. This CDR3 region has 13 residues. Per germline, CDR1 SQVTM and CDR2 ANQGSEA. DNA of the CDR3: TGCAGCGTTGAGGTGAGGCCCAGCTATGGCTACACCTTC. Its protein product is CSVEVRPSYGYTF.

In DNA form, the CDR3 reads TGTGCCACCCACAGAGATCCTAACTATGGCTACACCTTC. It yields the protein CATHRDPNYGYTF. V is TRBV28 and J is TRBJ1-2, with D unclear. The germline V and J ends were trimmed by 10 bases and 0 bases, with 12 bases remaining between them. CDR3 length: 13 amino acids. CDR1 is MDHEN, CDR2 SYDVKM, per germline.

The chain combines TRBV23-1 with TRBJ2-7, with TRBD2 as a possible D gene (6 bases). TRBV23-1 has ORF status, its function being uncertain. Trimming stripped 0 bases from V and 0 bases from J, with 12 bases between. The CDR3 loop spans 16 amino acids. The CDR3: CASSQSRRASSYEQYF. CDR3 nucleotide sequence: TGCGCCAGCAGTCAATCGAGGAGGGCTAGCTCCTACGAGCAGTACTTC.

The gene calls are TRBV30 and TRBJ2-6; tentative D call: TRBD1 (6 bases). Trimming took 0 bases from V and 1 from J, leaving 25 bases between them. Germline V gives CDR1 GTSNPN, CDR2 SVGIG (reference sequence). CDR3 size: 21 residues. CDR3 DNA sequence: TGTGCCTGGAGTGTTTTAACCTTACCGGGACATACAAAATCTGGGGCCAACGTCCTGACTTTC. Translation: CAWSVLTLPGHTKSGANVLTF.

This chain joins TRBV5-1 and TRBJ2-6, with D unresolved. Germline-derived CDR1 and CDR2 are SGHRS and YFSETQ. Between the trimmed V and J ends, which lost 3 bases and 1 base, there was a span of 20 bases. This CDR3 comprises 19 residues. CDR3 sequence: CASSYYLSQVSSGANVLTF. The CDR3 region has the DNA TGCGCCAGCAGCTATTACCTATCCCAGGTATCGTCTGGGGCCAACGTCCTGACTTTC.